The sequence of this T cell receptor beta chain was determined in a study of PD-1 blockade in classical Hodgkin lymphoma. Regarding time point: cycle 4 day 1 (C4D1), after less than 7 weeks of nivolumab. All trial patients relapsed after autologous stem cell transplantation. Patients showed best responses of complete response, partial response or progressive disease. This clone was seen just once. Germline assignment: CDR1 MDHEN and CDR2 SYDVKM. Between the trimmed V and J ends, which lost 1 base and 5 bases, there was a span of 14 bases. The CDR3 consists of 15 residues. This table comes from immunoSEQ multiplex PCR, and its TCRdb copy is limited to in-frame clones, with some not included. The sample carries roughly 48,000 clones, around nine tenths recorded once.

Source: peripheral blood mononuclear cells (PBMCs), taken before the fourth cycle of nivolumab. This TCR was recovered from a human donor with classical Hodgkin lymphoma. J is TRBJ1-1 and V is TRBV28, with D unclear. CDR3 in amino acids: CASSLYGRSRTEAFF. The CDR3 DNA follows: TGTGCCAGCAGTTTATATGGGAGGAGCAGGACTGAAGCTTTCTTT.